This T cell receptor beta chain was recorded in a study of blood T cells in healthy people across ages. In germline, CDR1 is SGHRS, CDR2 YFSETQ. The CDR3 has 11 amino acids. Between the trimmed V and J ends, which lost 6 bases and 3 bases, there was a span of 6 bases. The use of a sample-barcoded 5' primer and a J-beta primer mix characterized a second PCR of roughly 6 to 11 cycles. TCRdb independently ran MiXCR on the 5' RACE reads; one entry per CDR3 protein. The sample holds about 1.1 million distinct CDR3 sequences, roughly two fifths seen once. The people who gave samples were healthy Caucasians from Russia, aged roughly 6 to 100. Comments on this clonotype: The antigen remains unidentified.

The study's findings and limits: The diversity estimates, figures obtained from one million T cells, were considered underestimates.

The TCR originated in a man aged 18 to 29 in good health. Sequences were obtained from blood. V gene TRBV5-1 combines with J gene TRBJ1-1, with D unclear. For the CDR3, the DNA is TGCGCCAGCAAGACGGACACTGAAGCTTTCTTT. It yields the protein CASKTDTEAFF.